This T cell receptor (beta chain) was obtained from a study of neurological immune-mediated disorders. Overall study: The roughly 35 multiple sclerosis patients comprised approximately 31 that were relapsing-remitting and 3 that were secondary progressive.

By 5'RACE with 10-nucleotide random UMIs, the cDNA was made. Via MiXCR, TCRdb re-called the 5' RACE reads, giving one row per CDR3 protein. The data hold 90,000 to 100,000 distinct CDR3 sequences, with 3.5% observed a single time. The CDR3 consists of 14 residues. Germline V lookup: CDR1 SGHTA, CDR2 FQGNSA. Trimming left V 8 bases short and J 0 bases short, with 10 bases between. Study-wide findings and caveats: Neither clinical nor MRI features were found to be associated with the multiple sclerosis repertoire cluster.

Unsorted libraries were prepared from 2 million PBMCs held at -80 C. A word on this clonotype: The antigen is unknown.

The sample comprised PBMCs. The chain carries TRBV7-2 and TRBJ1-4; unclear D gene. The receptor was derived from a woman younger than 35 with multiple sclerosis. The CDR3 region is CASGEYATNEKLFF. For the CDR3, the DNA is TGTGCCAGCGGCGAATACGCAACTAATGAAAAACTGTTTTTT.